Each of the 23 T cell receptor beta chains below was sequenced from the same sample in a study of cytomegalovirus exposure and HLA in healthy donors. Use of 60 Vbeta and 13 Jbeta primers characterized the PCR. The assay was immunoSEQ multiplex PCR, and TCRdb's table has in-frame clones only and misses some. The table has roughly 69,000 clones, 75% to 80% seen once; the top ten hold 2.5% to 3.5%. The material sequenced was PBMCs. Receptor source: a man aged 18 to 30 in good health and CMV-seronegative.

The chain is built from TRBV29-1 and TRBJ1-1; TRBD1 agrees at 7 bases. Germline lookup yields CDR1 SQVTM and CDR2 ANQGSEA. The length of the CDR3 is 12 residues. V shed 4 bases and J 2 bases; nucleotides not matched to a gene: 1. CDR3 residues: CSVGQGNTEAFF. CDR3 sequence (DNA): TGCAGCGTTGGACAGGGTAACACTGAAGCTTTCTTT.

The CDR3 DNA follows: TGTGCCAGCAGTTCCGGACTAGCCGGGGAGCTGTTTTTT. It is translated as CASSSGLAGELFF. The chain couples TRBV7-8 to TRBJ2-2, with 7 positions matching TRBD2. V was clipped by 6 bases and J by 6 bases; unmatched bases: 4. Germline CDR1 is SGHVS and CDR2 is FQNEAQ. The CDR3 consists of 13 residues.

This clone was observed a handful of times. This rearrangement joins TRBV5-4 to TRBJ1-6, with D possibly TRBD1 on 6 matching bases. V was pared by 0 bases and J by 7 bases, with 14 bases between. There are 16 residues in the CDR3. The germline V gene has CDR1 SGHNT and CDR2 YYREEE (reference sequence). The CDR3 bases are TGTGCCAGCAGCTTGGCGAGCAGGGGTAGGAATTCACCCCTCCACTTT. Protein: CASSLASRGRNSPLHF.

The chain carries TRBV5-1 and TRBJ2-3; 8 bases agree with TRBD1. J was trimmed by 5 bases and V by 2 bases; bases with no gene match: 4. The CDR3 loop spans 14 amino acids. Germline CDR1 and CDR2: SGHRS and YFSETQ. Written as DNA, the CDR3 is TGCGCCAGCAGCTTTAGCAGGGGGCAAGATACGCAGTATTTT. Its translation: CASSFSRGQDTQYF.

The V and J genes are TRBV6-5 and TRBJ1-4; 9 bases map to TRBD1. Germline CDR1 is MNHEY and CDR2 is SVGAGI. This CDR3 contains 15 residues. After removal of 6 bases from V and 2 bases from J, the junction contained 4 bases not matched to a gene. For the CDR3, the DNA is TGTGCCAGCAGATCAACAGGGGGCACTAATGAAAAACTGTTTTTT. Translating it yields CASRSTGGTNEKLFF.

CDR3 in DNA: TGTGCCTGGAGTGTACGGCGGGGGGCCTCCAATGAGCAGTTCTTC. Translating it yields CAWSVRRGASNEQFF. The chain couples TRBV30 to TRBJ2-1; 8 nucleotides agree with TRBD2. Trimming took 0 bases from V and 6 from J; bases not matched to a gene: 7. Germline V CDR1 and CDR2: GTSNPN, SVGIG (reference sequence). The CDR3 spans 15 residues.

The rearrangement uses TRBV6-6 and TRBJ1-3, with TRBD1 as a possible D gene (5 bases). CDR1 and CDR2 (germline): MNHNY, SVGAGI (reference sequence). The CDR3 has 14 amino acids. Between the trimmed V and J ends, which lost 11 bases and 0 bases, there was a span of 14 bases. DNA for the CDR3: TGTGCCTCCGGGGCGGGGAGCTCTGGAAACACCATATATTTT. Amino acids: CASGAGSSGNTIYF.

V is TRBV9 and J is TRBJ2-3, with 7 bases aligning to TRBD2. Germline V gene sequence: CDR1 SGDLS, CDR2 YYNGEE. J lost 2 bases, V lost 3 bases, and 6 bases had no gene match. This CDR3 region has 15 residues. The CDR3 protein is CASSAGGGDTDTQYF. CDR3 DNA: TGTGCCAGCAGCGCGGGAGGCGGGGACACAGATACGCAGTATTTT.

This rearrangement joins TRBV11-2 to TRBJ1-1; a weak D match, TRBD1 (6 bases). Trimming removed 2 bases at V and 1 base at J, with 11 bases between. Germline V lookup: CDR1 SGHAT, CDR2 FQNNGV. The CDR3 length is 15 residues. CDR3 residues: CASSLSARGNTEAFF. DNA of the CDR3: TGTGCCAGCAGCTTATCCGCCAGGGGGAACACTGAAGCTTTCTTT.

This clone was recorded only once. The chain uses TRBV29-1 and TRBJ2-1; 9 nucleotides match TRBD1. Losses at the gene ends were 7 bases for V and 0 bases for J; bases not matched to a gene: 16. CDR3 length: 18 amino acids. In germline, CDR1 is SQVTM, CDR2 ANQGSEA. The CDR3 region has the DNA TGCAGCGGGGCCCTGGGACAGGGAATAACGAGCTCCTACAATGAGCAGTTCTTC. Protein: CSGALGQGITSSYNEQFF.

The J gene is TRBJ1-2, the V gene TRBV5-4, with a possible D match to TRBD1 (6 bases). The V and J ends lost 0 bases and 7 bases respectively, with 10 bases between them. CDR3 length equals 13 residues. The germline CDR1 and CDR2 sequences are SGHNT and YYREEE (reference sequence). In nucleotides, the CDR3 is TGTGCCAGCAGCTTGGCGGGGGGGGCTGGCTACACCTTC. It is translated as CASSLAGGAGYTF.

J is TRBJ1-1 and V is TRBV19; 9 positions match TRBD1. With V trimmed by 4 bases and J by 3 bases, 6 bases remained unmatched. CDR1 and CDR2 from the germline V gene are LNHDA and SQIVND (reference sequence). The CDR3 is 15 amino acids. The CDR3 is CASSRTGDADTEAFF. CDR3 in DNA: TGTGCCAGTAGTAGGACAGGGGATGCAGACACTGAAGCTTTCTTT.

This chain connects TRBV2 to TRBJ2-5; 9 bases fit TRBD2. V was pared by 3 bases and J by 5 bases, with 7 bases of the junction left unmatched. The length of the CDR3 is 15 residues. Germline V gene lookup returns CDR1 SNHLY and CDR2 FYNNEI. For the CDR3, the DNA is TGTGCCAGCAGTGACCCGGGCGGGGGGGTTGAGACCCAGTACTTC. Amino acid sequence: CASSDPGGGVETQYF.

This clone has just one count. The genes are TRBV7-9 and TRBJ1-1, with D possibly being TRBD1 (5 bases). Trimming pared 2 bases from V and 3 bases from J, leaving 13 bases between. CDR1 SEHNR and CDR2 FQNEAQ come from the germline V gene (reference sequence). The CDR3 has 15 residues. The CDR3 region is CASSLKQGIDTEAFF. The CDR3 bases are TGTGCCAGCAGCTTAAAGCAGGGTATCGACACTGAAGCTTTCTTT.

The chain carries TRBV5-1 and TRBJ2-5; 11 nucleotides align to TRBD2. The germline CDR1 and CDR2 sequences are SGHRS and YFSETQ. V lost 0 bases, J lost 7 bases, and 2 bases stayed unmatched. The CDR3 length is 14 residues. In DNA, the CDR3 is TGCGCCAGCAGCTTGGCCGGGACTAGCGGGACCCAGTACTTC. Amino acids: CASSLAGTSGTQYF.

The rearrangement links TRBV11-1 to TRBJ1-6; D uncertain. CDR3 length: 15 amino acids. Germline V gene lookup returns CDR1 SGHAT and CDR2 FQDESV (reference sequence). The ends were cut back, 2 bases at V and 9 bases at J, with 14 bases in the middle. Here the CDR3 reads CASSLRTGGRSPLHF. The CDR3 coding sequence is TGTGCCAGCAGCTTACGGACCGGCGGGCGTTCACCCCTCCACTTT. Full variable domain (rest looked up from reference TRBV11-1 and TRBJ1-6): EAEVAQSPRYKITEKSQAVAFWCDPISGHATLYWYRQILGQGPELLVQFQDESVVDDSQLPKDRFSAERLKGVDSTLKIQPAELGDSAMYLCASSLRTGGRSPLHFGNGTRLTVT.

V gene TRBV7-2 combines with J gene TRBJ2-1, with D maybe TRBD1 (6 bases). Trimming cost V 0 bases and J 7 bases, with 16 bases left between them. The CDR3 length is 16 residues. Looked up from germline, CDR1 is SGHTA and CDR2 is FQGNSA. The CDR3 reads CASSLALGGWGNEQFF. The CDR3 nucleotides read TGTGCCAGCAGCTTAGCGCTAGGGGGTTGGGGGAATGAGCAGTTCTTC.

The chain has TRBV19 and TRBJ1-2; 9 nucleotides match TRBD1. The CDR3 sequence is 14 residues long. Germline V gene data show CDR1 as LNHDA and CDR2 as SQIVND (reference sequence). V shed 7 bases, J shed 2 bases, and the junction held 5 bases outside the gene matches. This CDR3 is CASTTGGRNYGYTF. The CDR3 DNA reads TGTGCCAGTACGACAGGGGGGAGAAACTATGGCTACACCTTC.

The rearrangement joins TRBV2 to TRBJ2-3, with D tentatively TRBD2 (5 bases). This CDR3 region has 14 residues. CDR1 and CDR2 from the germline V gene are SNHLY and FYNNEI. V lost 8 bases and J 2 bases, leaving 14 bases between the germline ends. CDR3: CASLQRQYTDTQYF. DNA for the CDR3: TGTGCCAGCCTGCAGCGGCAGTACACAGATACGCAGTATTTT.

The J gene is TRBJ2-6, the V gene TRBV7-9; maybe TRBD2 (5 bases). Germline V gene sequence: CDR1 SEHNR, CDR2 FQNEAQ (reference sequence). The CDR3 runs 14 residues. With 5 bases removed from V and 4 bases from J, the gap between germline ends came to 9 bases. CDR3 DNA: TGTGCCAGCAGCGCGGGCGTGGGGGCCAACGTCCTGACTTTC. Encoded protein: CASSAGVGANVLTF.

The rearrangement uses TRBV4-2 and TRBJ2-5; weak D call: TRBD2 (6 bases). Germline V gene lookup returns CDR1 LGHNA and CDR2 YNFKEQ. Trimming removed 0 bases at V and 5 bases at J, with 13 bases between. There are 15 residues in the CDR3. The CDR3 region has the DNA TGTGCCAGCAGCCAAGAGACTAGTCGCGTGGAGACCCAGTACTTC. It encodes CASSQETSRVETQYF.

This clone appeared a few times. This chain uses TRBV27 with TRBJ2-6; D is unresolved. Germline V gives CDR1 MNHEY, CDR2 SMNVEV (reference sequence). The CDR3 has 16 residues. V was clipped by 4 bases and J by 2 bases, with 12 bases between them. The CDR3 bases are TGTGCCAGCAGTTACCCTAGTAAGGCTGGGGCCAACGTCCTGACTTTC. Protein product: CASSYPSKAGANVLTF.

The chain recombines TRBV30 with TRBJ1-4; maybe TRBD1 (5 bases). CDR3 length: 14 amino acids. Germline CDR1 and CDR2: GTSNPN and SVGIG (reference sequence). V was shortened by 1 base and J by 5 bases, with 11 bases between the two germline ends. This chain's CDR3 is CAWSAQGGNEKLFF. CDR3 DNA sequence: TGTGCCTGGAGTGCCCAGGGAGGGAATGAAAAACTGTTTTTT.